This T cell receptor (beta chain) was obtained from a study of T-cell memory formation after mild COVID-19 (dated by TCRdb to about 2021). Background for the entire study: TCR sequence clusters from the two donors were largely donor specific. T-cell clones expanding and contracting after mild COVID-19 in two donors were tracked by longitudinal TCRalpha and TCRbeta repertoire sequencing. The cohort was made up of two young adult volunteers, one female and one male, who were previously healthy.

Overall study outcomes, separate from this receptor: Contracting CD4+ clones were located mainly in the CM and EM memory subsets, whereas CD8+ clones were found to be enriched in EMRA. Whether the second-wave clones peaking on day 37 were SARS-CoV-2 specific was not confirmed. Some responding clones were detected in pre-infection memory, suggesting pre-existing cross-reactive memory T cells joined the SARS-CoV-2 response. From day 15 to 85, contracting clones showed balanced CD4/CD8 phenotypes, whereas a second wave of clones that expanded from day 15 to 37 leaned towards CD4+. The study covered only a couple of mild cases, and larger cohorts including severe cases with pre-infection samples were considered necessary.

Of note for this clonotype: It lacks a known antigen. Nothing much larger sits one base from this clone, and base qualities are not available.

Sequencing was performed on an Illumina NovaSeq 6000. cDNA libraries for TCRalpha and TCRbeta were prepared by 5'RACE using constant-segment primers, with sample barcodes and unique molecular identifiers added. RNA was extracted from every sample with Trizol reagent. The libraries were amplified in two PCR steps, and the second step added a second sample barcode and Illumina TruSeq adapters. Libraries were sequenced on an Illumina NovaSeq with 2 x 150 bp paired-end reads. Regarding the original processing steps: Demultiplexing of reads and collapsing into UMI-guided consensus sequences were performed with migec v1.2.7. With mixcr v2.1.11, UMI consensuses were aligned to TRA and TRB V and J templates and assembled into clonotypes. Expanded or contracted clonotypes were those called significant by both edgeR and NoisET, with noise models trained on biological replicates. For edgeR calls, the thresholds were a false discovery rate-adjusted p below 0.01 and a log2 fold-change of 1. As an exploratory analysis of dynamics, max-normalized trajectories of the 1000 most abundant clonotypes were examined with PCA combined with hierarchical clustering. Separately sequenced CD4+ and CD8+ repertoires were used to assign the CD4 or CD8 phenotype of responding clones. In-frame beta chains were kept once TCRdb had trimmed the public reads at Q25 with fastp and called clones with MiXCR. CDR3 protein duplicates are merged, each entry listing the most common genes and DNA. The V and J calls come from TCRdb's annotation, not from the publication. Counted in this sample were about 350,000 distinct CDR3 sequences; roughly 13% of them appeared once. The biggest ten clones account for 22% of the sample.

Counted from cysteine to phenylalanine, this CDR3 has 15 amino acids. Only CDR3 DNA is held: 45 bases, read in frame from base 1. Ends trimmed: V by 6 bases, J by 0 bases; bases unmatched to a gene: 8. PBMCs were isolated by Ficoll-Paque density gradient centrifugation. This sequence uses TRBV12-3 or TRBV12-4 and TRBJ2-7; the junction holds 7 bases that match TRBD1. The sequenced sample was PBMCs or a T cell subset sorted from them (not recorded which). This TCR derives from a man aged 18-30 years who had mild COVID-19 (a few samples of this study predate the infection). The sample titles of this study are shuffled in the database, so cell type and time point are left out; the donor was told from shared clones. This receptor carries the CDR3 CASRIGTVNSYEQYF. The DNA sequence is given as TGTGCCAGCAGGATCGGGACAGTAAACTCCTACGAGCAGTACTTC.